This note documents a single TCR beta chain sequence. What it binds is not known. Study results and limitations: Tumor memory CD4+ T cell TCR gene usage clustered with blood and lymph node memory CD4+ cells and lymph node naive CD4+ cells. Greatest tumor Treg TCR overlap was with tumor naive CD4+ cells.

Memory CD4+ cells were defined as CD4+CD45RO+CD25-. Germline loops: CDR1 MGHRA, CDR2 YSYEKL. This CDR3 is built from 15 residues. Deletions cut 0 bases from V and 2 bases from J, with 11 bases between. TCRdb re-called the 5' RACE reads with MiXCR, one entry per CDR3 protein. The data show about 43,000 distinct CDR3 sequences, 29% seen once. This TCR derives from a female donor with breast cancer. The sample consisted of memory CD4+ T cells sorted from a lymph node. Subset in this sample: memory CD4+ T cells, CD4+CD45RO+CD25-. This chain connects TRBV4-1 to TRBJ2-7; D gene uncertain. The CDR3 loop is CASSQEGQAAYEQYF. Here the CDR3 DNA reads TGCGCCAGCAGCCAAGAAGGCCAGGCAGCCTACGAGCAGTACTTC.